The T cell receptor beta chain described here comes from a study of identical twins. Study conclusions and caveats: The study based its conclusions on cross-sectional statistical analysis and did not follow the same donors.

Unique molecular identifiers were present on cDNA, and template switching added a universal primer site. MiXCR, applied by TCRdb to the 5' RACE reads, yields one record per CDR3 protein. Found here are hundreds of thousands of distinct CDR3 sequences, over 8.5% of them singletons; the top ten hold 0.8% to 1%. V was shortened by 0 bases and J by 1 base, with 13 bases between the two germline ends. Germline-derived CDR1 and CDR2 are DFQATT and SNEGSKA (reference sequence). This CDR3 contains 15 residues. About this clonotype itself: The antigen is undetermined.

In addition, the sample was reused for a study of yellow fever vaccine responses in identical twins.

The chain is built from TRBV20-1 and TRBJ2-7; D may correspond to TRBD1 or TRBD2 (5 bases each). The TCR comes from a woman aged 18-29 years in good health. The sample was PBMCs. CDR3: CSAREAGTGSYEQYF. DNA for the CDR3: TGCAGTGCTAGAGAGGCTGGGACCGGTTCCTACGAGCAGTACTTC.